This T cell receptor beta chain was documented in a study of control samples from healthy donors and cancer patients. Trimming left V 3 bases short and J 8 bases short, with 15 bases between. The CDR3 consists of 15 residues. Looked up from germline, CDR1 is KGHDR and CDR2 is SFDVKD. The method was immunoSEQ multiplex PCR; TCRdb's version includes in-frame clones alone and lacks a portion of them. The data show 150,000 to 200,000 clones, roughly 90% seen once. The J gene is TRBJ1-4, the V gene TRBV24-1, with D perhaps matching TRBD1 (6 bases). Input material: blood. This TCR was recovered from a man aged 25 to 40 in good health. The DNA for the CDR3 is TGTGCCACCAGTGATCCAGGAGGGGGAGGCGAAAAACTGTTTTTT. This sequence encodes CATSDPGGGGEKLFF.